One sample yielded the 5 T cell receptor beta chains listed below, sequenced in a study of blood T cell repertoires in COVID-19. Generated by immunoSEQ multiplex PCR, the TCRdb table keeps only in-frame clones and is missing some. The sample gives about 60,000 clones, roughly 85% of which show up once; 0.9% to 1.5% is in the top ten. Specimen: peripheral blood. The receptor source for this set is a man between 40 and 49 years old with acute or convalescent COVID-19.

The chain is built from TRBV23-1 and TRBJ1-4; possible D gene TRBD1, 5 bases. TRBV23-1 is an open reading frame whose function is uncertain. The V end lost 9 bases, the J end lost 8 bases, and 7 bases lay between the germline ends. This CDR3 is built from 10 residues. CDR3 bases: TGCGCCAGGACAGCCGAAAAACTGTTTTTT. Its translation is CARTAEKLFF.

The chain links TRBV19 to TRBJ2-2, with D possibly matching TRBD1 (5 bases). The CDR3 is made up of 13 amino acids. Per germline, CDR1 LNHDA and CDR2 SQIVND (reference sequence). V was pared by 7 bases and J by 4 bases, with 10 bases between. Here the CDR3 reads CASKGQGTGELFF. As DNA, the CDR3 is TGTGCCAGTAAGGGGCAGGGCACCGGGGAGCTGTTTTTT.

This clone was recorded once. V and J are TRBV24-1 and TRBJ2-3; D gene uncertain. Germline CDR1 KGHDR, CDR2 SFDVKD. The V end was cut by 3 bases, the J end by 2 bases, with 8 bases between. The CDR3 covers 14 residues. The chain's CDR3 is CATSDTRHTDTQYF. DNA for the CDR3: TGTGCCACCAGTGATACGAGGCACACAGATACGCAGTATTTT.

The genes are TRBV6-5 and TRBJ1-3, with 9 bases matching TRBD1. Trimming took 7 bases from V and 4 from J; bases not matched to a gene: 8. The CDR3 has 15 residues. Germline values: CDR1 MNHEY, CDR2 SVGAGI. The CDR3 DNA sequence: TGTGCCAGCAATGGACAGGGGAGAACCGGAAACACCATATATTTT. Residues: CASNGQGRTGNTIYF.

V gene TRBV5-5 combines with J gene TRBJ1-1; D possibly corresponds to TRBD1 (5 bases). CDR1 SGHKS and CDR2 YYEKEE come from the germline V gene (reference sequence). The V gene lost 3 bases and the J gene lost 1 base, with 16 bases spanning the gap. The CDR3 loop spans 16 amino acids. This CDR3 is CASSSLPGGSNTEAFF. The CDR3 nucleotides are TGTGCCAGCAGCTCCCTACCCGGGGGGTCGAACACTGAAGCTTTCTTT.